The 32 T cell receptor beta chains below all came from one sample that was sequenced in a study of T cells expressing NK-cell markers (dated by TCRdb to 2018 to 2020). The library was obtained by 5' RACE. The sequencer was an Illumina HiSeq 2000. With the reads reprocessed by TCRdb, a single entry stands for each CDR3 protein sequence and no DNA is reported. The sample table holds some 410,000 distinct CDR3 sequences. The ten largest clonotypes hold about 7.3% of the sample. Sequencing was done on a sample of blood T cells: a sorted CD56 or NKG2C T cell subset, CD4+ or CD8+ T cells, or bulk PBMC T cells (not recorded which). All receptors come from a woman aged 18 to 75 in good health.

The chain couples TRBV15 to TRBJ2-7; TCRdb reports TRBD1, a call that lacks DNA to check it against. Germline CDR1 is LNHNV and CDR2 is YYDKDF (reference sequence). This CDR3 comprises 14 residues. CDR3 sequence reads: CATNTGGGAYEQYF.

The chain employs TRBV6-5 and TRBJ2-1; TCRdb selects TRBD1, and the lack of DNA leaves this call unchecked. The CDR3 extends over 16 amino acids. Germline V gene data show CDR1 as MNHEY and CDR2 as SVGAGI. CDR3: CASSYAGAVVDNEQFF.

The chain is built from TRBV19 and TRBJ2-1; TCRdb's D call of TRBD1 is untestable without DNA. This CDR3 contains 16 residues. Per the germline V gene, CDR1 is LNHDA and CDR2 is SQIVND (reference sequence). CDR3 residues: CASSPPLARSYNEQFF.

The chain has TRBV30 and TRBJ2-1; there is no DNA to check the TCRdb D call of TRBD2. Germline V gene data show CDR1 as GTSNPN and CDR2 as SVGIG (reference sequence). CDR3 length: 13 amino acids. CDR3 sequence reads: CAGTGGPRNEQFF.

V is TRBV7-8 and J is TRBJ2-5; TCRdb's D call of TRBD1 is untestable without DNA. Germline CDR1 and CDR2: SGHVS and FQNEAQ. The CDR3 has 15 amino acids. The CDR3 is CASSLAMGPQVTQYF.

The chain recombines TRBV10-1 with TRBJ2-3; TCRdb outputs TRBD1, but without DNA this stays unchecked. The CDR3 totals 17 residues. Per germline, CDR1 WNHNN and CDR2 SYGVQD (reference sequence). CDR3 region: CASSEHRASGDTDTQYF.

The chain recombines TRBV20-1 with TRBJ1-1; no DNA is available, so the TRBD1 call from TCRdb remains unchecked. Germline-derived CDR1 and CDR2 are DFQATT and SNEGSKA (reference sequence). The CDR3 loop spans 13 amino acids. The CDR3: CSAPRSGGGEAFF.

The rearrangement uses TRBV12-3 or TRBV12-4 and TRBJ2-1; TCRdb's assignment of TRBD1 cannot be checked, as there is no DNA. CDR3 length: 16 amino acids. The CDR3 spells CASRPDRATYGNEQFF.

The chain couples TRBV9 to TRBJ2-2; TCRdb's D call of TRBD1 is untestable without DNA. The length of the CDR3 is 15 residues. The germline CDR1 and CDR2 sequences are SGDLS and YYNGEE. CDR3 loop: CASSVWTVGTGELFF.

The chain combines TRBV25-1 with TRBJ2-2; TCRdb indicates TRBD1, and absent DNA this call remains unverified. The CDR3 spans 16 residues. The germline V gene has CDR1 MGHDK and CDR2 SYGVNS. The CDR3 here is CASSGRGRPLTGELFF. Full variable domain (rest looked up from reference TRBV25-1 and TRBJ2-2): EADIYQTPRYLVIGTGKKITLECSQTMGHDKMYWYQQDPGMELHLIHYSYGVNSTEKGDLSSESTVSRIRTEHFPLTLESARPSHTSQYLCASSGRGRPLTGELFFGEGSRLTVL.

The chain uses TRBV12-3 or TRBV12-4 and TRBJ2-1; TCRdb's D call, TRBD2, is unchecked because there is no DNA. CDR3 length: 14 amino acids. The CDR3 loop reads CASGGGLRWDEQFF.

The rearrangement uses TRBV25-1 and TRBJ2-3; checking the TCRdb D call of TRBD2 is not possible without DNA. The CDR3 consists of 13 residues. From germline, CDR1 is MGHDK and CDR2 SYGVNS. The chain's CDR3 is CATRPDLRDTQYF.

The V call is TRBV7-6, the J call TRBJ2-3; without DNA, the TCRdb call of TRBD2 cannot be checked. Germline CDR1 is SGHVS and CDR2 is FNYEAQ. The CDR3 totals 18 residues. This chain's CDR3 is CASSHTQGGRETPDTQYF.

The chain couples TRBV12-3 or TRBV12-4 to TRBJ2-5; the D gene TCRdb calls, TRBD2, cannot be checked with no DNA. The CDR3 is 16 amino acids. CDR3 loop: CASRPGLAGGVETQYF.

This rearrangement joins TRBV20-1 to TRBJ2-1; the D call from TCRdb, TRBD1, cannot be confirmed without DNA. The germline gives CDR1 DFQATT, CDR2 SNEGSKA (reference sequence). The CDR3 is 11 residues long. The CDR3 sequence is CSARGGYEQFF.

The gene calls are TRBV27 and TRBJ2-5; checking the TCRdb D call of TRBD1 is not possible without DNA. CDR1 and CDR2 from the germline V gene are MNHEY and SMNVEV (reference sequence). The CDR3 is 13 residues long. The CDR3 reads CASSTGGEETQYF.

The rearrangement joins TRBV7-9 to TRBJ2-3; checking the TCRdb D call of TRBD1 is not possible without DNA. CDR1 SEHNR and CDR2 FQNEAQ come from the germline V gene (reference sequence). CDR3 length equals 16 residues. This CDR3 is CASSSGQEIGTDTQYF. Filled out from reference TRBV7-9 and TRBJ2-3, the complete variable domain reads DTGVSQNPRHKITKRGQNVTFRCDPISEHNRLYWYRQTLGQGPEFLTYFQNEAQLEKSRLLSDRFSAERPKGSFSTLEIQRTEQGDSAMYLCASSSGQEIGTDTQYFGPGTRLTVL.

The chain has TRBV20-1 and TRBJ1-3; no DNA is available, so the TRBD1 call from TCRdb remains unchecked. The CDR3 consists of 15 residues. The V gene's germline CDR1 is DFQATT and CDR2 SNEGSKA (reference sequence). CDR3: CSANLPGTSGNTIYF.

This chain uses TRBV29-1 with TRBJ2-4. Germline CDR1 reads SQVTM; CDR2 reads ANQGSEA. This CDR3 comprises 14 residues. CDR3: CSVEDLSGLNIQYF.

The chain links TRBV11-2 to TRBJ2-3; TCRdb's D call of TRBD2 is untestable without DNA. The CDR3 is made up of 17 amino acids. Per the germline V gene, CDR1 is SGHAT and CDR2 is FQNNGV. The CDR3 here is CASSRPRGLAGEDTQYF.

The chain combines TRBV5-1 with TRBJ2-1; TCRdb names TRBD2, which stays unverified in the absence of DNA. CDR3 length: 16 residues. Germline V gene lookup returns CDR1 SGHRS and CDR2 YFSETQ. The CDR3 is CASSLVLAATNNEQFF.

V usage is TRBV4-2 and J usage is TRBJ2-7; without DNA, the TCRdb call of TRBD1 cannot be checked. The CDR3 runs 16 residues. Germline-derived CDR1 and CDR2 are LGHNA and YNFKEQ. This CDR3 is CASSQDSDRGPYEQYF.

V usage is TRBV29-1 and J usage is TRBJ2-3. The length of the CDR3 is 13 residues. Germline V CDR1 and CDR2: SQVTM, ANQGSEA. CDR3 protein: CSVEDYGADTQYF.

This chain's CDR3 is CASSQEGTSGAYNEQFF. The chain has TRBV4-1 and TRBJ2-1; TCRdb designates TRBD2, a call that cannot be tested without DNA. The CDR3 extends over 17 amino acids. Germline V lookup: CDR1 MGHRA, CDR2 YSYEKL.

This chain uses TRBV4-2 with TRBJ2-7; TCRdb calls TRBD2, which cannot be checked without DNA. CDR1 is LGHNA, CDR2 YNFKEQ, per germline. The CDR3 is 14 residues long. The chain's CDR3 is CASSQEGHYYEQYF.

The chain joins TRBV15 to TRBJ1-5; TCRdb's D call of TRBD1 is untestable without DNA. The CDR3 runs to 16 residues. CDR1 is LNHNV and CDR2 is YYDKDF in the germline V gene (reference sequence). The CDR3 loop reads CATQRDRRLSNQPQHF.

The chain employs TRBV7-9 and TRBJ1-1. CDR1 and CDR2 from the germline V gene are SEHNR and FQNEAQ (reference sequence). The CDR3 sequence is 13 residues long. The CDR3 here is CASSFVGDPEAFF.

The chain recombines TRBV20-1 with TRBJ1-5. This CDR3 region has 17 residues. Germline CDR1 and CDR2: DFQATT and SNEGSKA (reference sequence). The CDR3 sequence: CSASRRSWENSNQPQHF.

The genes are TRBV14 and TRBJ2-2. The germline V gene has CDR1 SGHDN and CDR2 FVKESK. This CDR3 is built from 13 residues. The CDR3 spells CASSPHTYGELFF.

V and J are TRBV6-2 or TRBV6-3 and TRBJ2-1; the TCRdb call, TRBD2, lacks DNA for checking. Germline lookup yields CDR1 MNHEY and CDR2 SVGEGT. The CDR3 is 15 residues long. This CDR3 reads CASSLGRGGNNEQFF.

The rearrangement links TRBV21-1 to TRBJ2-1. TRBV21-1 is described as a pseudogene. CDR3 length: 13 residues. This CDR3 is CASSQKEFNEQFF.

The CDR3 region is CSASLLAGANTQYF. J is TRBJ2-3 and V is TRBV20-1; TCRdb's D gene call, TRBD2, goes unchecked for lack of DNA. Germline CDR1 is DFQATT and CDR2 is SNEGSKA (reference sequence). CDR3 length: 14 amino acids.